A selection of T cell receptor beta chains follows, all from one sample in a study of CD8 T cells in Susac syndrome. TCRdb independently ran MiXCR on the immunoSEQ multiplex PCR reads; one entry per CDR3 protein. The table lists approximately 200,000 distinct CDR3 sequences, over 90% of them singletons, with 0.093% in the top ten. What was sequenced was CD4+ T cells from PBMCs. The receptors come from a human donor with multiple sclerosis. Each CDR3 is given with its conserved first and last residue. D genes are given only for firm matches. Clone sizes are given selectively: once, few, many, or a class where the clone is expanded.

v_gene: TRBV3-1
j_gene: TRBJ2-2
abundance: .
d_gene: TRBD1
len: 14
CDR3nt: TGTGCCAGCAGTCTACGACAGGGTACCGGGGAGCTGTTTTTT
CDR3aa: CASSLRQGTGELFF

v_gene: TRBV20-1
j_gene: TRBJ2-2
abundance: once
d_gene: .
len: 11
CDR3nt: TGCAGTGCTTACAGGGCCGGGGAGCTGTTTTTT
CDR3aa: CSAYRAGELFF

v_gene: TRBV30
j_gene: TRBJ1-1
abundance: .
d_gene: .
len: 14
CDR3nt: TGTGCCTGGAGTCCTGGGACAACGAACACTGAAGCTTTCTTT
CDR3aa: CAWSPGTTNTEAFF

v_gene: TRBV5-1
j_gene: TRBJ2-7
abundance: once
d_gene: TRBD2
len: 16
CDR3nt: TGCGCCAGCAGCTCCAAGTTGGAGGGAGGGGTCGACGAGCAGTACTTC
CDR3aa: CASSSKLEGGVDEQYF

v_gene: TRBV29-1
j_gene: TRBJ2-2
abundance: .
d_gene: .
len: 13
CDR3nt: TGCAGCACTGGACAGACTAATACCGGGGAGCTGTTTTTT
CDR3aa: CSTGQTNTGELFF

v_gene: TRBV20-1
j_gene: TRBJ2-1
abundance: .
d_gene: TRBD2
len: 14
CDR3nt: TGCAGTGCTAGAGAGACTAGCGGGAGGGAAGGGCAGTTCTTC
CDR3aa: CSARETSGREGQFF

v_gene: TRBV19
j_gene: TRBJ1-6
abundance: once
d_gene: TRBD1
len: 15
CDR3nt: TGTGCCAGTAGTGCAGGATTAACAGGGGGATCACCCCTCCACTTT
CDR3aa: CASSAGLTGGSPLHF

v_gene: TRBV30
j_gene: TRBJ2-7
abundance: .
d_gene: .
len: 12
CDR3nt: TGTGCCTGGAGCCCCGGCGGGGCCATCCAGTACTTC
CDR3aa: CAWSPGGAIQYF

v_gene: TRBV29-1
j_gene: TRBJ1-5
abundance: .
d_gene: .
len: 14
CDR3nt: TGCAGCGTTGAAGAGGGGGGGAGAGGTCAGCCCCAGCATTTT
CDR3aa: CSVEEGGRGQPQHF

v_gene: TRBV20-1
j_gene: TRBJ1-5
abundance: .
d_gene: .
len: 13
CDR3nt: TGCAGTGCTAGAGATCATAGCAATCAGCCCCAGCATTTT
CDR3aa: CSARDHSNQPQHF

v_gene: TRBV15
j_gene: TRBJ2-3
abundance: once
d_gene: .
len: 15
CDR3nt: TGTGCCACCAGCAGAGAAAGGTTGGGCCCAGATACGCAGTATTTT
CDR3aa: CATSRERLGPDTQYF

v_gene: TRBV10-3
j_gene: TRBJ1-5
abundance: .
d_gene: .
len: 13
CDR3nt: TGTGCCATCAGTGTAGGGCAGGGTAGGCCCCAGCATTTT
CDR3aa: CAISVGQGRPQHF

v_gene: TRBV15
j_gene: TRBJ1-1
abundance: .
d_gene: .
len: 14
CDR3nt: TGTGCCACCAGCGGACGAAGGGCGAACACTGAAGCTTTCTTT
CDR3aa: CATSGRRANTEAFF

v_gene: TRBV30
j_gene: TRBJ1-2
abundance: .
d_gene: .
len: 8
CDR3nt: TGTGCCGCGGAAGGCTACACCTTC
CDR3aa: CAAEGYTF

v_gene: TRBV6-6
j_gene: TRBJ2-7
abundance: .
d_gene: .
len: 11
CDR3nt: TGTGCCAGCAAGACTTCCTACGAGCAGTACTTC
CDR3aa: CASKTSYEQYF

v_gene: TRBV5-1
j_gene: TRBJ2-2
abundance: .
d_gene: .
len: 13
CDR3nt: TGCGCCAGCAGCTTGGTGGTGACCGGGGAGCTGTTTTTT
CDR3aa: CASSLVVTGELFF

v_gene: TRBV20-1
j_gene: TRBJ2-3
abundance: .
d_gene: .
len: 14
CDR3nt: TGCAGCTCTAACGGTCAGGGGAGCACAGATACGCAGTATTTT
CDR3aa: CSSNGQGSTDTQYF

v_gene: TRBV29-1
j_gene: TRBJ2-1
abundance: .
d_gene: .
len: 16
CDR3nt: TGCAGCGTTTTCACGGGGGCCCCGAGCTCCTACAATGAGCAGTTCTTC
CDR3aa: CSVFTGAPSSYNEQFF

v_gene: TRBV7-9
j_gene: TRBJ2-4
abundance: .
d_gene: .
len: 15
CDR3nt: TGTGCCAGCAGCTTGGGGGATTTGGGCAAAAACATTCAGTACTTC
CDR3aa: CASSLGDLGKNIQYF

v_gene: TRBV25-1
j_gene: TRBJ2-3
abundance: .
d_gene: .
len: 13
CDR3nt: TGTGCCAGCAGCGATCACCGGGACTCATTCACAAAATTT
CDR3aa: CASSDHRDSFTKF

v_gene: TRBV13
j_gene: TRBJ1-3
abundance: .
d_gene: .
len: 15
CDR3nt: TGTGCCAGCAGCCGAGGGCACGTCTCTGGAAACACCATATATTTT
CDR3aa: CASSRGHVSGNTIYF

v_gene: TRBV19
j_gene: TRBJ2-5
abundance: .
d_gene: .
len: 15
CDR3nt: TGTGCCAGTAGTATCTTTGGGGCCGGCCAAGAGACCCAGTACTTC
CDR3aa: CASSIFGAGQETQYF

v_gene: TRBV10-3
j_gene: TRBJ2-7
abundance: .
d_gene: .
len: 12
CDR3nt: TGTGCCATCAATGACAGAAACTACGAGCAGTACTTC
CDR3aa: CAINDRNYEQYF

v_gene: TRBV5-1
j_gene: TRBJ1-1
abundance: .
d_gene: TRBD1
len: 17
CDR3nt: TGCGCCAGCAGCTCCCAAATGTGGACAGGGGGGAACACTGAAGCTTTCTTT
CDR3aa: CASSSQMWTGGNTEAFF

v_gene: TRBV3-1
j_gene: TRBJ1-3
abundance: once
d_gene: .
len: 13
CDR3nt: TGTGCCAGCAGCTTTCGAGATGGAAACACCATATATTTT
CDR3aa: CASSFRDGNTIYF